Listed below are T cell receptor beta chains from one sample, sequenced in a study of cytomegalovirus exposure and HLA in healthy donors. The table came from immunoSEQ multiplex PCR; TCRdb's copy has only in-frame clones and leaves some out. The sample lists approximately 98,000 clones, 70% to 90% seen once, with roughly 3% in the top ten. The sample comprised PBMCs. These receptors came from a woman in her late teens or twenties in good health and CMV-seronegative. Both conserved end residues are part of each CDR3.

>13|TRBJ2-4|TRBV5-1
CASSLEGEGIQYF
>14|TRBJ1-6|TRBV4-2
CASSQDIRASPLHF
>16|TRBJ1-3|TRBV27
CASSPSTLSSGNTIYF
>14|TRBJ1-2|TRBV7-9
CASSLDQGHNGYTF
>14|TRBJ1-2|TRBV5-1
CASSFGLEGLGYTF
>12|TRBJ1-1|TRBV7-2
CASSLGTGEAFF
>15|TRBJ1-2|TRBV27
CASSLEVGGQGGYTF
>15|TRBJ2-5|TRBV15
CATSRDNANQETQYF
>13|TRBJ1-2|TRBV5-4
CATQNGIHYGYTF
>13|TRBJ2-7|TRBV10-3
CAARGPGIDEQYF
>12|TRBJ1-2|TRBV27
CASSSGAGGYTF
>19|TRBJ2-3|TRBV7-2
CASSLRKTSALYDTDTQYF
>18|TRBJ2-3|TRBV7-9
CASTSLRTSGGAVDTQYF
>13|TRBJ1-5|TRBV6-6
CATAGTPNQPQHF
>15|TRBJ1-1|TRBV6-6
CASSYHPGQGAEAFF
>15|TRBJ2-3|TRBV30
CAWSSTPSPGDTQYF
>17|TRBJ2-5|TRBV7-2
CASSPGGIAGGHKTQYF
>14|TRBJ2-7|TRBV5-8
CASSLRRGVTEQYF
>13|TRBJ1-2|TRBV30
CAWSVLGSGGYTF
>13|TRBJ2-7|TRBV5-4
CASSLEQGREQYF
>16|TRBJ2-2|TRBV7-2
CASSSRLAARTGELFF
>16|TRBJ1-5|TRBV4-1
CASSQDSAGTGQPQHF
>15|TRBJ2-1|TRBV5-1
CASSATGTGVNEQFF
>14|TRBJ2-5|TRBV27
CASSPRHNQETQYF
>15|TRBJ1-2|TRBV6-5
CASSYGQGLDYGYTF
>17|TRBJ2-2|TRBV5-6
CASSLVQSGVNTGELFF
>15|TRBJ1-2|TRBV5-1
CASSLGGLTNYGYTF
>13|TRBJ2-7|TRBV6-6
CASSYSTGYEQYF
>14|TRBJ2-3|TRBV5-1
CASFPGQRTDTQYF